The 18 T cell receptor beta chains below come from one sample, sequenced in a study of tumor and adjacent non-tumor tissue in lung cancer. This sample's RNA came from whole unsorted tissue. The library came from three nested PCR rounds adapted from ARM-PCR protocols. TCRdb processed the multiplex PCR reads anew with MiXCR; each CDR3 protein has one entry. The sample comprises roughly 81,000 distinct CDR3 sequences, around 59% of which are singletons, and about 15% rests with the top ten. The sample comprised lung tumor tissue. All receptors derive from a man aged 65-85 years with non-small cell lung cancer.

This clonotype has just a few counts. This may come from a read error, since a much larger clone is one base off. In nucleotides, the CDR3 is TGCGCCAGCAGAGACACCCGGAATAATTCACTCCTCCACTTT. Residues: CASRDTRNNSLLHF. The rearrangement links TRBV5-1 to TRBJ1-6; D not certain. In germline, CDR1 is SGHRS, CDR2 YFSETQ. The CDR3 length is 14 residues. Full variable domain (outside the CDR3, taken from reference TRBV5-1 and TRBJ1-6): KAGVTQTPRYLIKTRGQQVTLSCSPISGHRSVSWYQQTPGQGLQFLFEYFSETQRNKGNFPGRFSGRQFSNSRSEMNVSTLELGDSALYLCASRDTRNNSLLHFGNGTRLTVT.

Remarks on this clonotype: A much larger clone is a single base away; this may be a read error. This chain connects TRBV30 to TRBJ1-6, with D possibly matching TRBD1 (6 bases). This CDR3 has 12 amino acids. Germline lookup yields CDR1 GTSNPN and CDR2 SVGIG (reference sequence). The CDR3 loop reads CTWTANNSPLHF. The CDR3 DNA is TGTACCTGGACAGCTAATAATTCACCCCTCCACTTT.

V is TRBV7-9 and J is TRBJ2-2; no definite D call. V was shortened by 5 bases and J by 9 bases, with 7 bases between the two germline ends. The germline V gene has CDR1 SEHNR and CDR2 FQNEAQ (reference sequence). The CDR3 covers 11 residues. CDR3 sequence: CASSHNRELFF. As DNA, the CDR3 is TGTGCCAGCAGCCATAATAGGGAGCTGTTTTTT.

This clonotype has a single count. One end of the junction varies from germline; a read error may be responsible. The chain is built from TRBV5-5 and TRBJ2-1; D remains unclear. This CDR3 is 16 amino acids long. Per germline, CDR1 SGHKS and CDR2 YYEKEE (reference sequence). The CDR3 DNA follows: TGTGCCAGCAGCTTTGGTCCAGACGGAGCCTACAATGAACAGTTATTC. Translated: CASSFGPDGAYNEQLF. The variable domain in full, completed from reference TRBV5-5 and TRBJ2-1, reads DAGVTQSPTHLIKTRGQQVTLRCSPISGHKSVSWYQQVLGQGPQFIFQYYEKEERGRGNFPDRFSARQFPNYSSELNVNALLLGDSALYLCASSFGPDGAYNEQLFGPGTRLTVL.

Points on this clonotype: A read error may produce the germline difference seen at one junction end. The chain has TRBV5-1 and TRBJ1-5, with D uncertain. The V gene's germline CDR1 is SGHRS and CDR2 YFSETQ. The CDR3 extends over 15 amino acids. The CDR3 bases are TGCGCCGGCAGCCTCAACGGGCAGGCCAATCAGCCCCAGCATTTT. Amino acids: CAGSLNGQANQPQHF.

This clonotype appeared a few times. A read error may be the cause here, since a much bigger clone is one base away. Because the CDR3 is missing its conserved closing phenylalanine or tryptophan, this is likely a read error. The CDR3 region is CASSLEGGEQYL. The CDR3 coding sequence is TGTGCCAGCAGCTTGGAGGGAGGCGAGCAGTACTTA. The chain combines TRBV6-5 with TRBJ2-7, with a weak D call TRBD2 (6 bases). Germline V gives CDR1 MNHEY, CDR2 SVGAGI. This CDR3 has 12 residues. The V end lost 6 bases, the J end lost 6 bases, and 12 bases lay between the germline ends.

The rearrangement joins TRBV28 to TRBJ2-7; D may be TRBD1 (7 bases). Germline CDR1 MDHEN, CDR2 SYDVKM. V was clipped by 9 bases and J by 4 bases, with 22 bases between them. The CDR3 has 15 residues. CDR3 DNA: TGTGCCAGGAGCCCTTGGCAGGGGGGTTCTTACGAGCAGTACTTC. Translated: CARSPWQGGSYEQYF.

The chain uses TRBV6-2 or TRBV6-3 and TRBJ2-1; D gene ambiguous. V shed 9 bases and J shed 8 bases, with 20 bases lying between them. Germline CDR1 reads MNHEY; CDR2 reads SVGEGT. The CDR3 length is 14 residues. DNA of the CDR3: TGTGCCAGTCACCGGTGGACCACAAGCGATGAGCAGTTCTTC. Translated, it gives CASHRWTTSDEQFF.

On this clonotype: One base away lies a much larger clone, so this may be a sequencing read error. The CDR3 loop is CASSYYWTVNTGELFF. Written as DNA, the CDR3 is TGTGCCAGCAGTTACTATTGGACAGTGAACACCGGGGAGCTGTTTTTT. This sequence joins TRBV6-5 and TRBJ2-2; TRBD1 might be the D (6 bases). The CDR3 is 16 residues long. Germline V gives CDR1 MNHEY, CDR2 SVGAGI. V shed 1 base and J shed 1 base, with 10 bases lying between them.

The chain links TRBV29-1 to TRBJ2-3; tentatively, D is TRBD1 (8 bases). Trimming stripped 7 bases from V and 3 bases from J, with 17 bases between. This CDR3 has 14 residues. Germline CDR1 reads SQVTM; CDR2 reads ANQGSEA. CDR3 coding DNA: TGCAGCGCAGGGGGCGGGAGCCGGACAGATACGCAGTATTTT. It codes for CSAGGGSRTDTQYF.

This clonotype has a count of ten or more. The chain recombines TRBV5-1 with TRBJ1-2; D not resolved. This CDR3 comprises 14 residues. The V end was cut by 0 bases, the J end by 4 bases, with 10 bases between. In germline, CDR1 is SGHRS, CDR2 YFSETQ. In nucleotides, the CDR3 is TGCGCCAGCAGCTTGGACCGACCCCCCTATGGCTACACCTTC. As protein: CASSLDRPPYGYTF.

This clonotype was picked up a small number of times. Mismatch with germline at one junction end may stem from a read error. V and J are TRBV7-2 and TRBJ1-5, with 9 bases fitting TRBD1. Germline V gene data show CDR1 as SGHTA and CDR2 as FQGNSA. This CDR3 is 17 amino acids long. The DNA of the CDR3 is TGTGGCAGCAGCTTGCATTCGGACAGGGGTGGCAATCAGCCCCAGCATTTT. This encodes CGSSLHSDRGGNQPQHF.

This clonotype was observed many times. The chain uses TRBV5-4 and TRBJ2-4; D is unclear. Germline V lookup: CDR1 SGHNT, CDR2 YYREEE (reference sequence). The ends were cut back, 3 bases at V and 0 bases at J, with 10 bases in the middle. This CDR3 has 15 amino acids. CDR3 DNA sequence: TGTGCCAGCAGCTCTCCGGGCAGAGCCAAAAACATTCAGTACTTC. Translation: CASSSPGRAKNIQYF.

This clonotype was seen ten or more times. The J gene is TRBJ2-5, the V gene TRBV5-1; D could derive from TRBD1 or TRBD2 (5 bases each). V was clipped by 4 bases and J by 10 bases, with 26 bases between them. The V gene's germline CDR1 is SGHRS and CDR2 YFSETQ. CDR3 length equals 16 residues. The CDR3, as DNA: TGCGCCAGCAGCCATACTTCGGCCGGGGCCCGGGGTGACCAGTACTTC. This encodes CASSHTSAGARGDQYF.

This clonotype has just one count. An end of the junction does not agree with germline; a read error may underlie this. V usage is TRBV7-9 and J usage is TRBJ2-3, with unresolved D. This CDR3 contains 12 residues. The germline V gene has CDR1 SEHNR and CDR2 FQNEAQ (reference sequence). The CDR3 here is CVSNLLVKPQYF. The CDR3 region has the DNA TGTGTCAGCAACTTATTGGTCAAGCCGCAGTATTTT.

CDR3 sequence (DNA): TGCGCCAGCAGATTAGGGTCTATCCGTGACGGGGAGCTGTTTTTT. Translated: CASRLGSIRDGELFF. The gene calls are TRBV5-1 and TRBJ2-2; the D is unclear. Germline V gives CDR1 SGHRS, CDR2 YFSETQ. V shed 5 bases and J shed 7 bases, with 18 bases lying between them. The CDR3 runs to 15 residues.

Points on this clonotype: Mismatch with germline at one junction end may stem from a read error. The rearrangement uses TRBV28 and TRBJ2-5; TRBD2 is a possible D gene (7 bases). The CDR3 extends over 14 amino acids. Germline CDR1 reads MDHEN; CDR2 reads SYDVKM. CDR3 loop: CASSNGVGGPAHYF. The CDR3 DNA is TGTGCCAGCAGCAATGGGGTGGGGGGGCCGGCCCACTACTTC.

A word on this clonotype: A read error may explain this, as a much larger clone is one base away. This sequence joins TRBV29-1 and TRBJ2-7; 8 bases map to TRBD2. The CDR3 is 11 amino acids. Germline V gene lookup returns CDR1 SQVTM and CDR2 ANQGSEA. In DNA form, the CDR3 reads TGCAACGGGGGGGTAGGGTACGAGCAGTACTTC. Amino acid sequence: CNGGVGYEQYF.